The T cell receptor (beta chain) under discussion was sequenced for a study of cytomegalovirus exposure and HLA in healthy donors. Study-level results: Cytomegalovirus association was assigned to approximately 160 TCR beta chains. In a later analysis, TCR beta V- and J-gene trimming showed a link to a missense DCLRE1C variant.

PCR used 60 Vbeta primers and 13 Jbeta primers. The table came from immunoSEQ multiplex PCR; TCRdb's copy has only in-frame clones and leaves some out. The profile shows about 220,000 clones, roughly 84% of them singletons. With regard to this clone: No antigen is known for it.

CDR3 length equals 15 residues. Trimming cost V 1 base and J 4 bases; bases outside gene matches: 6. Germline assignment: CDR1 MGHDK and CDR2 SYGVNS. Unrecorded immune exposure was likely among donors, who were nominally healthy when sampled. The chain couples TRBV25-1 to TRBJ2-7; 8 bases match TRBD1. The sample was PBMCs. The clonotype originates from a boy aged 2-9 years in good health and CMV-seronegative. The CDR3 DNA sequence: TGTGCCAGCAGTGAATTCAGGGGGCTTGGGTACGAGCAGTACTTC. Protein: CASSEFRGLGYEQYF.